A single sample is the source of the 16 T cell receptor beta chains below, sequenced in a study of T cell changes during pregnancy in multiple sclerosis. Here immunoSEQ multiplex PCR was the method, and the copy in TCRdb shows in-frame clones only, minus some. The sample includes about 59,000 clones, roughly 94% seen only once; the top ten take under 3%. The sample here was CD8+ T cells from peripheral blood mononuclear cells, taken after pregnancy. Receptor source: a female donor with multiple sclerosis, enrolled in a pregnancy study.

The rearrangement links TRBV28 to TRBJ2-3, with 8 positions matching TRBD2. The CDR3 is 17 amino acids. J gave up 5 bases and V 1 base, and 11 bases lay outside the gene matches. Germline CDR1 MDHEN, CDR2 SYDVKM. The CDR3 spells CASSLSPGGPDRDTQYF. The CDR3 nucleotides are TGTGCCAGCAGTTTATCCCCGGGAGGGCCGGATCGAGATACGCAGTATTTT.

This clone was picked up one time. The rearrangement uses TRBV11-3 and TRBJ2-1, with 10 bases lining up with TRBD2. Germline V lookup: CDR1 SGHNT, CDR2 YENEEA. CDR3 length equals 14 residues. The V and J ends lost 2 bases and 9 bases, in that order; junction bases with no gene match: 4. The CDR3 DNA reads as TGTGCCAGCAGCTTACAGCGGGAGGGTACTGAGCAGTTCTTC. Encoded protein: CASSLQREGTEQFF.

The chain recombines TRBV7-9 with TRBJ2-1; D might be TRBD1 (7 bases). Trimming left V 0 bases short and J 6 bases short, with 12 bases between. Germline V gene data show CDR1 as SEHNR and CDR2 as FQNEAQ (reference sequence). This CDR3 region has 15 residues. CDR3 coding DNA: TGTGCCAGCAGCTTAGCGCAGGGGGGCCTCAATGAGCAGTTCTTC. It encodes CASSLAQGGLNEQFF.

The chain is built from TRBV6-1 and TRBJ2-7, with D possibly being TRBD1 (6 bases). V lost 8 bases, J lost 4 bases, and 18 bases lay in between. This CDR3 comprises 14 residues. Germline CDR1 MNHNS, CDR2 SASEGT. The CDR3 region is CASGDTGYLYEQYF. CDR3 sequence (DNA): TGTGCCAGCGGGGATACAGGGTATCTTTACGAGCAGTACTTC.

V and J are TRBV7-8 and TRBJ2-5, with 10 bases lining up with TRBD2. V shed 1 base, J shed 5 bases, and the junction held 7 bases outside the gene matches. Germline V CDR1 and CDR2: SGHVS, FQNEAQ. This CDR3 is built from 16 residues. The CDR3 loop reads CASSLGSGGPWETQYF. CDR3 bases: TGTGCCAGCAGCTTAGGTAGCGGGGGGCCGTGGGAGACCCAGTACTTC.

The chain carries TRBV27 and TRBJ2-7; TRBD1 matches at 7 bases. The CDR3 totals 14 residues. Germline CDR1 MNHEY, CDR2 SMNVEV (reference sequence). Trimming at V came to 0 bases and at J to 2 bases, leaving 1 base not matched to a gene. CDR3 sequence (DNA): TGTGCCAGCAGTTTATCAGGGGGCCCCTACGAGCAGTACTTC. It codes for CASSLSGGPYEQYF.

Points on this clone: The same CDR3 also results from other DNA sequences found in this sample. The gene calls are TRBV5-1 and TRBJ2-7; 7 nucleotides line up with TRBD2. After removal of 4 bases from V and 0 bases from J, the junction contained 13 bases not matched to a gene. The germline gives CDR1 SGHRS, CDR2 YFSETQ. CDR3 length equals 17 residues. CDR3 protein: CASSLVVGLADSYEQYF. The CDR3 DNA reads TGCGCCAGCAGCCTGGTCGTGGGGCTAGCGGACTCCTACGAGCAGTACTTC.

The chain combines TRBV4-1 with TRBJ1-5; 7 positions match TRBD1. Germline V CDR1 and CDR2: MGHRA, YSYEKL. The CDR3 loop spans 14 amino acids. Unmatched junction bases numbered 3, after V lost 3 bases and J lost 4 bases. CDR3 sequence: CASSQGQTNQPQHF. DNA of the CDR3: TGCGCCAGCAGCCAGGGACAGACGAATCAGCCCCAGCATTTT.

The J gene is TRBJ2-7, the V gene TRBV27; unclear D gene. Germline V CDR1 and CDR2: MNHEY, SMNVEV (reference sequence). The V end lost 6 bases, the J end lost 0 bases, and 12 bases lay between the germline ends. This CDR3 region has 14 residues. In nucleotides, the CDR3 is TGTGCCAGCAGCCTACGAGGCGCCTCCTACGAGCAGTACTTC. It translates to CASSLRGASYEQYF.

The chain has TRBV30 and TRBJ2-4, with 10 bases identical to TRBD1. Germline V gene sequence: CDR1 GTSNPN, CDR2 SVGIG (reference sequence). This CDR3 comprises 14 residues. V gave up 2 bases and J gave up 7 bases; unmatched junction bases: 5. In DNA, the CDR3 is TGTGCCTGGAGTTATGGGACAGGGGTGAACATTCAGTACTTC. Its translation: CAWSYGTGVNIQYF.

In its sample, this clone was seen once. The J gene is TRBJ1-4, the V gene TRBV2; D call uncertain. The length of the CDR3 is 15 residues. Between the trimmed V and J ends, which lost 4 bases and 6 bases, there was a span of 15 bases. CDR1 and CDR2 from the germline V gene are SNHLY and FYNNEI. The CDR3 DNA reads TGTGCCAGCAGTGGGACTCCCAAAGCGGATGAAAAACTGTTTTTT. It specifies CASSGTPKADEKLFF.

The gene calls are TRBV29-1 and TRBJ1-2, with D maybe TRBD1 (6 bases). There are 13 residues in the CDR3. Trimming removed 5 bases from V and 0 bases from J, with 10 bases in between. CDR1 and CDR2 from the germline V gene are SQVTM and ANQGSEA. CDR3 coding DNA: TGCAGCGTTCGACAGGAGGCTAACTATGGCTACACCTTC. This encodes CSVRQEANYGYTF.

For the CDR3, the DNA is TGTGCCAGCTCGTGGGCTAGCGGTTCCTACAATGAGCAGTTCTTC. Amino acids: CASSWASGSYNEQFF. The chain employs TRBV2 and TRBJ2-1; TRBD2 matches 7 bases. The trim removed 8 bases at V and 1 base at J, leaving 8 bases unmatched. Germline assignment: CDR1 SNHLY and CDR2 FYNNEI. The CDR3 extends over 15 amino acids.

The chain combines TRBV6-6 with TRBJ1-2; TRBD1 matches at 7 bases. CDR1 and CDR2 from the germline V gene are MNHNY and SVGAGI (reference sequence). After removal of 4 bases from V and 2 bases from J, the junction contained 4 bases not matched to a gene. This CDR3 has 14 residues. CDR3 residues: CASSSDRANYGYTF. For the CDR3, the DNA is TGTGCCAGCAGTTCTGACAGGGCCAACTATGGCTACACCTTC.

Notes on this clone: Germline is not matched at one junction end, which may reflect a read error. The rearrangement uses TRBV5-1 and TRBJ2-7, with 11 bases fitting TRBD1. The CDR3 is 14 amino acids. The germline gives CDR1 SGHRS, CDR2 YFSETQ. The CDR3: CVSSPGQGAYEQYF. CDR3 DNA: TGCGTCAGCAGCCCGGGACAGGGGGCCTACGAGCAGTACTTC.

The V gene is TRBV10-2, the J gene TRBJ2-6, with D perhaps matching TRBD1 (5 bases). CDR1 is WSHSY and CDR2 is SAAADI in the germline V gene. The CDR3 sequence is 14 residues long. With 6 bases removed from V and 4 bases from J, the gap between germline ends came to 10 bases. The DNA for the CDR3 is TGCGCCAGCAGGAAGGGGCGCGGGGCCAACGTCCTGACTTTC. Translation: CASRKGRGANVLTF.